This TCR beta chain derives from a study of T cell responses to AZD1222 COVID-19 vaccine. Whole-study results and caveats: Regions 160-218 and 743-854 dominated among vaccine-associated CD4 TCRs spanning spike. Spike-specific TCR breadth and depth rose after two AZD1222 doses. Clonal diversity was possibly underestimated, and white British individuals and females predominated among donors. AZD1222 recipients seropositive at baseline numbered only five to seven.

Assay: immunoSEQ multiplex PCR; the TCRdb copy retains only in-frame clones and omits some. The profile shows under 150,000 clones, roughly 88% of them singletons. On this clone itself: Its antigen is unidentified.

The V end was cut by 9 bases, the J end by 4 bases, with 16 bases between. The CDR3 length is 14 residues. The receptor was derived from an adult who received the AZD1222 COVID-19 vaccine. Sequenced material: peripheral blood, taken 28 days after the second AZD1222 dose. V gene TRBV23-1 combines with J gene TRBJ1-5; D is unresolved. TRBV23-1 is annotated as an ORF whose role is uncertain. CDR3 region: CARGGWVGNQPQHF. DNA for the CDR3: TGCGCCAGGGGCGGTTGGGTAGGGAATCAGCCCCAGCATTTT.